This T cell receptor (beta chain) stems from a study of T cell responses to AZD1222 COVID-19 vaccine (dated by TCRdb to the early 2020s). Concerning the study at large: TCR sequencing covered more than 230 trial participants: about 210 given two doses of AZD1222 and about 26 given two doses of MenACWY control vaccine. Trial participants were enrolled by age into subgroups of 18-55, 56-69 and 70-plus years, and roughly 150, 30 and 60 TCR-sequenced participants, respectively, were included in these subgroups.

V is pruned by 3 bases and J by 5 bases, leaving 2 bases of the junction without a gene match. The CDR3 holds 14 amino acids from the cysteine to the phenylalanine. The CDR3 DNA has 42 bases and is translated from base 1. Based on the germline V gene (reference sequence), the CDR1 and CDR2 sequences are LNHNV and YYDKDF. General study outcomes and caveats: Conclusions about previously exposed vaccinees were limited because only 6 or 7 AZD1222 recipients were SARS-CoV-2 seropositive at baseline. After two AZD1222 doses, both the breadth and the depth of spike-specific TCRs were significantly higher than at day 0 and than in MenACWY recipients. Vaccine-associated CD4 TCRs spanned the whole spike protein, with dominant responses in regions 160-218 and 743-854. No day 14 peak-response samples were available, so repertoires were characterized only after the peak T cell response. Reportedly, almost half of the unique spike-specific TCRs recognized epitopes lying outside the regions that are mutated in the B.1.351 and B.1.1.7 variants. Participants were mostly white British, with more females than males. The authors suggested clonal diversity may have been underestimated. In the small 56-69-year group, the increase in depth fell short of significance, most likely because of low power.

As regards this clone: Its specific antigen is unknown. Within one base of it there is no much larger clone, and no base qualities were kept.

The CDR3 regions of human TCRbeta chains were analyzed by immunosequencing. The study's own analysis went as follows. Repertoire TCRs were checked for matches against a reference library of SARS-CoV-2-specific TCRs that had been generated using the MIRA antigen-specificity platform. Breadth was defined as the fraction of unique TCRs that were SARS-CoV-2-associated. Depth was defined as the fraction of total T cells that were SARS-CoV-2-associated. Using the MIRA data, each spike-specific TCR was assigned both to the spike region to which the TCR was reactive and to a CD4 or CD8 class. Log10-transformed breadth and depth values were compared by one-way ANOVA with Sidak's multiple comparisons tests. The table was pulled from immuneACCESS by TCRdb, which kept in-frame rearrangements only. Such tables lose some clones; where checked, under half of the loss comes from unresolved V genes, and the rest has no known cause. V and J calls and clone size are those listed in that table; D and trimming were worked out from the DNA. Counted in this sample were over 100,000 clones; over 75% of them appeared once. Approximately 8% of the sample is held by the ten biggest clonotypes.

In the paper's terms, the time point label means: about 28 days (+/-7) after the second vaccine dose. The treatment or condition label here, explained by the study, means: meningococcal conjugate vaccine given as trial control. Vaccinee samples were obtained from the UK trials COV001 and COV002, which included a single-blind randomized controlled phase 2/3 trial of AZD1222 (ChAdOx1 nCoV-19) in healthy adults. For TCRbeta chain sequencing, PBMC samples were collected from trial participants at day 0 and at day 28 after the second dose. Rearrangement joined TRBV15 to TRBJ1-2, with 11 bases aligning to TRBD1. The starting material was peripheral blood, obtained 28 days after the second dose of the MenACWY control vaccine. The TCR originated in an adult who received the MenACWY meningococcal vaccine as a control. This receptor has the CDR3 CATSRGQGVYGYTF. The DNA is as follows: TGTGCCACCAGCAGGGGACAGGGGGTGTATGGCTACACCTTC.